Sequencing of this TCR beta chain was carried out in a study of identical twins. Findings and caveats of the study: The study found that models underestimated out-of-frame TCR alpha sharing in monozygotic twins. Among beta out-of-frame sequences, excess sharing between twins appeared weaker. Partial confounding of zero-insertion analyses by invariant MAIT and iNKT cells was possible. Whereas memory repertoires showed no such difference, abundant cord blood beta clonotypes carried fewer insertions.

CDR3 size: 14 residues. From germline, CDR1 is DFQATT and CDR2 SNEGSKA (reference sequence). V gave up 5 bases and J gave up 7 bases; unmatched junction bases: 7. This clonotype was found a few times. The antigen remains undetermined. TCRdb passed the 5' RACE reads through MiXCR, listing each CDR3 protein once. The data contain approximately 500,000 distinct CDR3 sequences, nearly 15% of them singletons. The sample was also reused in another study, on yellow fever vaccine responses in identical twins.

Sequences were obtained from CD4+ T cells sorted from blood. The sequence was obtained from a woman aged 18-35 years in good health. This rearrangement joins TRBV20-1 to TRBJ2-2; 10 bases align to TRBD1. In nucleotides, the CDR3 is TGCAGTGCTCGCGACAGGGGGCATGGCGGGGAGCTGTTTTTT. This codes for CSARDRGHGGELFF.